The text below deals with one TCR beta chain. Antigen specificity is unknown. The sample belongs to a study of shared clonotypes between healthy human individuals. Whole-study context: For every donor, three CD4 naive, three CD4 memory, two CD8 naive and one CD8 memory plates were used. Whole-study results and caveats: In the sorted subsets, rarefaction showed sequencing was incomplete despite large depth. Clonotypes not shared had lower generation probabilities than those common to all four donors.

V gave up 0 bases and J gave up 7 bases; unmatched junction bases: 8. This CDR3 has 16 amino acids. In germline, CDR1 is SGDLS, CDR2 YYNGEE. Per the original data handling: Without quality scores, immunoSEQ junctional reads could not be filtered like full-length reads. Repertoires were generated with immunoSEQ multiplex PCR, while TCRdb's copy carries only in-frame clones and drops some. The DNA was the basis for D and trimming; V, J and clone size are from that table. The profile shows about 110,000 clones, approximately 70% of them singletons. Sequenced sample: memory CD8+ T cells sorted from blood. Subset of the sample: CD45RO+ cells pooled with CCR7-negative TemRA cells. The V call is TRBV9, the J call TRBJ2-1, with 9 bases that match TRBD2. The clonotype comes from a woman aged 25-40 years in good health. CDR3 coding DNA: TGTGCCAGCAGCGTAGGCCGAGCGGGGGGTCGGAATGAGCAGTTCTTC. Its protein is CASSVGRAGGRNEQFF.